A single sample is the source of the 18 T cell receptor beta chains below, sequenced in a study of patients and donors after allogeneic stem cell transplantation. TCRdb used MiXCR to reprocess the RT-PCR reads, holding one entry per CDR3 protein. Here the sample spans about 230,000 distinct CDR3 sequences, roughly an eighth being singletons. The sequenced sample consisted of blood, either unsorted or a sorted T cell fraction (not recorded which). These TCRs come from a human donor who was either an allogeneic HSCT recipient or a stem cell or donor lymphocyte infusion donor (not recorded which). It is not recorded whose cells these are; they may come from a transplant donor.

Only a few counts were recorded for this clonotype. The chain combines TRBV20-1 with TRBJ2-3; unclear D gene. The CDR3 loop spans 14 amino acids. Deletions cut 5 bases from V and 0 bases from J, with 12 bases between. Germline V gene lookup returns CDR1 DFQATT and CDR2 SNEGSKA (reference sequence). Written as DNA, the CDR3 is TGCAGTGCTTACGTCTACTCTAGCACAGATACGCAGTATTTT. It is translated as CSAYVYSSTDTQYF.

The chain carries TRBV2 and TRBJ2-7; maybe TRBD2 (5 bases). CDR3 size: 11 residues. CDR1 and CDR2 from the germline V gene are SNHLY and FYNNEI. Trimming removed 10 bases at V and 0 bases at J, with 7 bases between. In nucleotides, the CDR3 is TGTGCCACCGGGAACTCCTACGAGCAGTACTTC. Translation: CATGNSYEQYF.

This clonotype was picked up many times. CDR3 in amino acids: CASSPLQGRAYEQYF. CDR3 coding DNA: TGTGCCAGCAGCCCCCTTCAGGGCCGAGCCTACGAGCAGTACTTC. This chain joins TRBV7-9 and TRBJ2-7, with TRBD1 as a possible D gene (5 bases). The CDR3 has 15 amino acids. With 5 bases removed from V and 2 bases from J, the gap between germline ends came to 16 bases. CDR1 is SEHNR and CDR2 is FQNEAQ in the germline V gene (reference sequence).

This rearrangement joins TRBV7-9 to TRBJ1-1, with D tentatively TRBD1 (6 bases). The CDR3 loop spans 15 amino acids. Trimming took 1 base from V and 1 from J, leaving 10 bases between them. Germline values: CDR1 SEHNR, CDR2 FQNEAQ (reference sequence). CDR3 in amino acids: CASSLVGGANTEAFF. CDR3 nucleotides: TGTGCCAGCAGCTTAGTGGGGGGGGCGAACACTGAAGCTTTCTTT. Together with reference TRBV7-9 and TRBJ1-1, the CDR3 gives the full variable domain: DTGVSQNPRHKITKRGQNVTFRCDPISEHNRLYWYRQTLGQGPEFLTYFQNEAQLEKSRLLSDRFSAERPKGSFSTLEIQRTEQGDSAMYLCASSLVGGANTEAFFGQGTRLTVV.

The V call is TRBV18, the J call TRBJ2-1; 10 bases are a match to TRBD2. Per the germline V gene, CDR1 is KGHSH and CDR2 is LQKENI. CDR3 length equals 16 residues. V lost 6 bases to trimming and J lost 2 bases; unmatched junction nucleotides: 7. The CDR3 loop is CASSERLAGAYNEQFF. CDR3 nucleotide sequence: TGTGCCAGCTCCGAGAGACTAGCGGGCGCCTACAATGAGCAGTTCTTC.

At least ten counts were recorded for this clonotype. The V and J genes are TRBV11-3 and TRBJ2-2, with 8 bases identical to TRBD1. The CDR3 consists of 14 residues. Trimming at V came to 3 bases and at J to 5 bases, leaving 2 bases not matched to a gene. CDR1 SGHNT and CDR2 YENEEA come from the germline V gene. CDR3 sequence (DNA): TGTGCCAGCAGCTTCACAGGGGGTACCGGGGAGCTGTTTTTT. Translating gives CASSFTGGTGELFF.

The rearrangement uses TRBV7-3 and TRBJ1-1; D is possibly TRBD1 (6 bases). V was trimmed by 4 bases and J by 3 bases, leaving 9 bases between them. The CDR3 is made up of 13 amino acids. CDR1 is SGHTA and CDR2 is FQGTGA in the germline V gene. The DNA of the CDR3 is TGTGCCAGCAGCTCAAGGGGGTACACTGAAGCTTTCTTT. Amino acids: CASSSRGYTEAFF.

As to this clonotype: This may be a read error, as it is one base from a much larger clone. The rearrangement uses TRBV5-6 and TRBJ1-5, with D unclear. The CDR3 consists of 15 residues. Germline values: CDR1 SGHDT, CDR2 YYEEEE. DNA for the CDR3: TGTGCCAGCAGCTTAATAGATTATAGCAATCAGACCCAGCATTTT. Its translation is CASSLIDYSNQTQHF.

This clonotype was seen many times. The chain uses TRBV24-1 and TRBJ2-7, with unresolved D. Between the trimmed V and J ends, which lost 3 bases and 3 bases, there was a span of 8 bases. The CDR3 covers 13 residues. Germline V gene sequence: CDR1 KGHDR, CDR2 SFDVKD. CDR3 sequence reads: CATSDPDFYEQYF. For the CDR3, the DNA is TGTGCCACCAGTGATCCGGATTTCTACGAGCAGTACTTC.

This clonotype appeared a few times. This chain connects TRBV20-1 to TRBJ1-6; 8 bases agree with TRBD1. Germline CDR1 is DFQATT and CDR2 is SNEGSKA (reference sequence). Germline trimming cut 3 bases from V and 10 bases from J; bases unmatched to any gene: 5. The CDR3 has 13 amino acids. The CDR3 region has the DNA TGCAGTGCTAGGGACAGGGCCCTCTCACCCCTCCACTTT. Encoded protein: CSARDRALSPLHF.

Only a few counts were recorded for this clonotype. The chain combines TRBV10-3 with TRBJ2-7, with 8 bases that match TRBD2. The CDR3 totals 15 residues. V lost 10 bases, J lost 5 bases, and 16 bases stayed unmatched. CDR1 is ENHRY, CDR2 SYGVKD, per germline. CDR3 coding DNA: TGTGCCACAGGAGGGTCGGGAGGGCCTACCGACGAGCAGTACTTC. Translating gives CATGGSGGPTDEQYF.

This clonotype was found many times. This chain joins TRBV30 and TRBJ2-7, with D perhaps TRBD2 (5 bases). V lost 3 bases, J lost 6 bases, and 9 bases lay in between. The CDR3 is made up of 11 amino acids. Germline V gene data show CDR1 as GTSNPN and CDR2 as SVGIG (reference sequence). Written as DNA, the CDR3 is TGTGCCTGGAGCAACCGGGGCGAGCAGTACTTC. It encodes CAWSNRGEQYF.

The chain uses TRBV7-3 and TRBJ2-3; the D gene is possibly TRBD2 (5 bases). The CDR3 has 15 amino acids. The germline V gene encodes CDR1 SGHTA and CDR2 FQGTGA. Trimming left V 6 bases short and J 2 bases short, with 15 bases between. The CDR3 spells CASSYGERYTDTQYF. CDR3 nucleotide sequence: TGTGCCAGCAGTTACGGGGAGCGGTACACAGATACGCAGTATTTT.

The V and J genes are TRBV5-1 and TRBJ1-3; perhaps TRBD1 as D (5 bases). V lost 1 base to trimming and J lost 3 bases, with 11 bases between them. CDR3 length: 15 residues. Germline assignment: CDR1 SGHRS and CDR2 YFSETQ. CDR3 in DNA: TGCGCCAGCAGCTTGCTCGGGACGGGTGGAAACACCATATATTTT. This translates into CASSLLGTGGNTIYF.

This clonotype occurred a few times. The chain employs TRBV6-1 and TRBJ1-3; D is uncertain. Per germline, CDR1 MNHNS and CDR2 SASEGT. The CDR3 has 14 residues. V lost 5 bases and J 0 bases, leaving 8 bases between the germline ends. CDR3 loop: CASSPNYSGNTIYF. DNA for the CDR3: TGTGCCAGCAGTCCGAATTACTCTGGAAACACCATATATTTT.

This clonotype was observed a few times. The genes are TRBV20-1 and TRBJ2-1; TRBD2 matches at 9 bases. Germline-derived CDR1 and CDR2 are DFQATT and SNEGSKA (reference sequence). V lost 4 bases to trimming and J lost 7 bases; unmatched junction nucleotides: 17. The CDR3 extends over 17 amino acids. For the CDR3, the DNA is TGCAGTGCTAATCAGGTGAAACTAGCGGGTCAAAATAATGAGCAGTTCTTC. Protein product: CSANQVKLAGQNNEQFF.

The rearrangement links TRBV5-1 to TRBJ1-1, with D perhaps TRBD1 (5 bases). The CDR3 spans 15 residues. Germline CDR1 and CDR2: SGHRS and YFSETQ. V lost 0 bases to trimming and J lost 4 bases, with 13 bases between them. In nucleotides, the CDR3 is TGCGCCAGCAGCTTGGAGGGGCAGGACTCCACTGAAGCTTTCTTT. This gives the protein CASSLEGQDSTEAFF.

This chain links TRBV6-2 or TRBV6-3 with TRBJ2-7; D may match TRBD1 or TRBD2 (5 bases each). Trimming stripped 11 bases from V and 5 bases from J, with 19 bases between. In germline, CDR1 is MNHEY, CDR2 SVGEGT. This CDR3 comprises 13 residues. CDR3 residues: CASKGQRGDEQYF. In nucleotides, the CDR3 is TGTGCCTCAAAAGGGCAAAGAGGGGACGAGCAGTACTTC.